A selection of T cell receptor beta chains follows, all from one sample in a study of cytomegalovirus exposure and HLA in healthy donors. Method: immunoSEQ multiplex PCR; TCRdb's copy keeps in-frame clones and lacks some. The sample table sets out some 82,000 clones. The sequenced sample was PBMCs. The receptors shown here come from a woman aged 25 to 39 in good health and CMV-seronegative. Each CDR3 is given with its conserved first and last residue. The order of the fields is V gene, J gene, D gene, CDR3 protein, CDR3 DNA. The D gene is left open where the match is weak.

>TRBV13|TRBJ1-4|TRBD1
CASRQGAGEKLFF
TGTGCCAGTAGACAGGGGGCAGGTGAAAAACTGTTTTTT
>TRBV19|TRBJ2-7|.
CASRPSGQEGEQYF
TGTGCCAGTAGACCTTCCGGACAGGAGGGCGAGCAGTACTTC
>TRBV4-1|TRBJ2-1|.
CASSQEMKLVNEQFF
TGCGCCAGCAGCCAAGAGATGAAGCTAGTAAATGAGCAGTTCTTC
>TRBV5-1|TRBJ2-5|TRBD1
CASRSGTGLETQYF
TGCGCCAGCCGGTCCGGGACAGGTTTGGAGACCCAGTACTTC
>TRBV5-4|TRBJ2-7|TRBD1
CASSRDRGRGTYEQYF
TGTGCCAGCAGCCGGGACAGGGGGCGTGGGACCTACGAGCAGTACTTC
>TRBV30|TRBJ1-6|.
CAWGLVSSYNSPLHF
TGTGCCTGGGGCCTAGTAAGCTCCTATAATTCACCCCTACACTTT
>TRBV30|TRBJ2-5|TRBD2
CAWRDGGRIETQYF
TGTGCCTGGAGGGATGGCGGGAGGATCGAGACCCAGTACTTC
>TRBV7-9|TRBJ1-2|.
CASSAQGRYGYTF
TGTGCCAGCAGCGCCCAGGGAAGATATGGCTACACCTTC
>TRBV7-2|TRBJ2-3|.
CASSLVPGADTQYF
TGTGCCAGCAGCTTAGTTCCGGGGGCAGATACGCAGTATTTT
>TRBV2|TRBJ1-1|TRBD1
CASTPDRVSTEAFF
TGTGCCAGCACCCCTGACAGGGTTTCAACTGAAGCTTTCTTT
>TRBV6-1|TRBJ2-7|.
CASSAQGYEQYF
TGTGCCAGCAGTGCACAGGGTTACGAGCAGTACTTC
>TRBV30|TRBJ1-1|.
CAWSPPNREGTKDFF
TGTGCCTGGAGTCCCCCGAACAGGGAGGGAACAAAAGATTTCTTT
>TRBV7-6|TRBJ1-1|.
CASSLGGRRDTEAFF
TGTGCCAGCAGCTTAGGTGGCCGGCGGGACACTGAAGCTTTCTTT
>TRBV5-1|TRBJ2-5|TRBD1
CASSLARDRAETQYF
TGCGCCAGCAGCTTGGCGAGGGACAGGGCAGAGACCCAGTACTTC
>TRBV6-5|TRBJ2-7|.
CASSYSNRDYEQYF
TGTGCCAGCAGTTACTCGAACAGGGACTACGAGCAGTACTTC
>TRBV6-1|TRBJ2-7|.
CASSVDRYEQYF
TGTGCCAGCAGTGTCGACAGGTACGAGCAGTACTTC